Listed below are T cell receptor beta chains from one sample, sequenced in a study of blood T cells in healthy people across ages. TCRdb re-called the 5' RACE reads through MiXCR, storing one row per CDR3 protein. The table shows 1.6 million or so distinct CDR3 sequences, with about 35% occurring only once. The sample taken for sequencing was blood. The receptors were sampled from a woman younger than 45 in good health. The CDR3 runs from the conserved cysteine through the conserved F or W. A D gene is named only where the DNA matches it firmly. Clone size is given for some rows only: seen once, a few or many times, or a class if the clone is expanded.

TRBD1	TRBV6-2/TRBV6-3	NA	TRBJ1-5	TGTGCCAGCAGTTGGACGAGACAGGGTTGGGATCAGCCCCAGCATTTT	CASSWTRQGWDQPQHF
NA	TRBV7-9	NA	TRBJ2-3	TGTGCCAGCAGCCCTGTAAGGCTCTCTAGCACAGATACGCAGTATTTT	CASSPVRLSSTDTQYF
NA	TRBV28	few	TRBJ2-1	TGTGCCAGCAGTCTCCGTGTTACCTACAATGAGCAGTTCTTC	CASSLRVTYNEQFF
TRBD2	TRBV6-4	NA	TRBJ2-1	TGTGCCAGCAGCACTAGCGGGAGTAGCGGTGAGCAGTTCTTC	CASSTSGSSGEQFF
TRBD1	TRBV12-3/TRBV12-4	few	TRBJ1-3	TGTGCCAGCAGTACGGGGACAGGTCAGGAGAGGACGCGAAACACCATATATTTT	CASSTGTGQERTRNTIYF
NA	TRBV20-1	few	TRBJ2-3	TGCAGTGCTAGTGGTATCCAGGGAGATACGCAGTATTTT	CSASGIQGDTQYF
TRBD1	TRBV27	NA	TRBJ2-7	TGTGCCAGCGTCAGGCCCGACAGGGCTACCTACGAGCAGTACTTC	CASVRPDRATYEQYF
NA	TRBV7-2	NA	TRBJ1-1	TGTGCCAGCAGACTAGGGGTGAACACTGAAGCTTTCTTT	CASRLGVNTEAFF
TRBD2	TRBV12-3/TRBV12-4	NA	TRBJ2-3	TGTGCCAGCAGCAACAAACTAGCGGGAGGGTTAGATACGCAGTATTTT	CASSNKLAGGLDTQYF
NA	TRBV12-3/TRBV12-4	NA	TRBJ2-7	TGTGCCAGCAGTCCCGCGTACTCCTACGAGCAGTACTTC	CASSPAYSYEQYF
NA	TRBV30	NA	TRBJ1-5	TGTGCCTGGAGTTTTCGGCGGAATAGCAATCAGCCCCAGCATTTT	CAWSFRRNSNQPQHF
TRBD1	TRBV20-1	NA	TRBJ1-4	TGCAGTGCTAGCGACAGGGGAACTAATGAAAAACTGTTTTTT	CSASDRGTNEKLFF
TRBD2	TRBV6-4	NA	TRBJ2-1	TGTGTCAGCAGTAGTCGAGCGGGAGGCTCCTACAATGAGCAGTTCTTC	CVSSSRAGGSYNEQFF
TRBD2	TRBV7-3	NA	TRBJ2-1	TGTGCCAGCAGTCTGACTAGCGGGAAATACAATGAGCAGTTCTTC	CASSLTSGKYNEQFF
NA	TRBV14	few	TRBJ2-2	TGTGCCAGCAGCCCCTCCTTAAGCGGGGAGCTGTTTTTT	CASSPSLSGELFF
TRBD1	TRBV5-1	NA	TRBJ1-4	TGCGCCAGCAGTGTTCAGGGGGGGACCTACGAAAAACTGTTTTTT	CASSVQGGTYEKLFF
TRBD1	TRBV30	NA	TRBJ1-4	TGTGCCCAAAACACAGGGGAGGAAAAACGGTTTTTT	CAQNTGEEKRFF
TRBD1	TRBV29-1	few	TRBJ1-1	TGCAGCGGGGGACAGGGGGCCACTGAAGCTTTCTTT	CSGGQGATEAFF
TRBD1	TRBV5-6	NA	TRBJ2-2	TGTGCCAGCAGCCCCGACAGGGGGAAGAACACCGGGGAGCTGTTTTTT	CASSPDRGKNTGELFF
NA	TRBV20-1	NA	TRBJ2-3	TGCAGTGCTAGAGATTACGGTGGGCTGCCAGATACGCAGTATTTT	CSARDYGGLPDTQYF
TRBD2	TRBV24-1	few	TRBJ2-3	TGTGCCACCATGTCTAGCGGGATAGGGGCAGATACGCAGTATTTT	CATMSSGIGADTQYF
NA	TRBV20-1	few	TRBJ1-6	TGCAGTGCAAGGACAGACAGCTCCTATAATTCACCCCTCCACTTT	CSARTDSSYNSPLHF
NA	TRBV20-1	NA	TRBJ2-5	TGCAGTGCTAGAGAGACTACTCAAGAGACCCAGTACTTC	CSARETTQETQYF
TRBD1	TRBV7-8	NA	TRBJ1-2	TGTGCCAGCAGCTTACAGGGACAGGGGGGAAACTATGGCTACACCTTC	CASSLQGQGGNYGYTF
NA	TRBV3-1	NA	TRBJ2-4	TGTGCCAGCAGCCCTCTACAGGGTGGAAACATTCAGTACTTC	CASSPLQGGNIQYF
TRBD2	TRBV20-1	NA	TRBJ2-1	TGCAGTGCTCCAGGGACTAGCGGGATTAGCTCCTACAATGAGCAGTTCTTC	CSAPGTSGISSYNEQFF
TRBD2	TRBV5-1	NA	TRBJ2-1	TGCGCCAGCAGCTTGGCCGCAACTAGCGGGATATATGAGCAGTTCTTC	CASSLAATSGIYEQFF
TRBD2	TRBV7-8	NA	TRBJ2-7	TGTGCCAGCAGCTCTGAGGCCAGGACTAGTGGGACTCTCGGCGAGCAGTACTTC	CASSSEARTSGTLGEQYF
NA	TRBV12-3/TRBV12-4	few	TRBJ2-3	TGTGCCAGCAGTTTGAGGGGGGGAGAAGGTGATACGCAGTATTTT	CASSLRGGEGDTQYF
TRBD1	TRBV4-1	NA	TRBJ1-1	TGCGCCAGCAGCCAAGAACACCCCCTACGACAGGGGGCCATGAACACTGAAGCTTTCTTT	CASSQEHPLRQGAMNTEAFF
NA	TRBV4-1	many	TRBJ1-2	TGCGCCAGCAGCCAGGGGGGTTGGACCTATGGCTACACCTTC	CASSQGGWTYGYTF
TRBD1	TRBV29-1	many	TRBJ2-3	TGCAGCGTTGGAGGGGTCAGGGGGAATGCAGATACGCAGTATTTT	CSVGGVRGNADTQYF
TRBD1	TRBV29-1	many	TRBJ1-2	TGCAGCGTTGACCAGGGGGAGTATGTCTACACCTTC	CSVDQGEYVYTF
NA	TRBV4-1	NA	TRBJ2-7	TGCGCCAGCAGTAAACAGGGCCCCTACGAGCAGTACTTC	CASSKQGPYEQYF
NA	TRBV7-8	many	TRBJ2-5	TGTGCCAGCAGCTTAGTTCCGTCCCAAGAGACCCAGTACTTC	CASSLVPSQETQYF
NA	TRBV27	NA	TRBJ2-1	TGTGCCAGCAGTTTCGGCGGGCGCTTTTACAATGAGCAGTTCTTC	CASSFGGRFYNEQFF
TRBD1	TRBV5-1	many	TRBJ2-1	TGCGCCAGCAGACAGGGGGCCGGGATCTCCTACAATGAGCAGTTCTTC	CASRQGAGISYNEQFF
NA	TRBV4-1	few	TRBJ2-7	TGCGCCAGCAGCCGGATCGGGGACCGGGACTCGTCAAAACAGTACTTC	CASSRIGDRDSSKQYF
TRBD1	TRBV6-2/TRBV6-3	NA	TRBJ2-7	TGTGCCAGCAGTCTCAAACTCCCGGGACAGGGCAACTACGAGCAGTACTTC	CASSLKLPGQGNYEQYF
NA	TRBV5-1	once	TRBJ1-4	TGCGCCAGCAGCTCTCGGGGCGCAACTAATGAAAAACTGTTTTTT	CASSSRGATNEKLFF
NA	TRBV21-1	NA	TRBJ1-2	TGTGCCAGCAGCAAACCCCCGGGACAGGGGACCAACTATGGCTACACCTTC	CASSKPPGQGTNYGYTF
NA	TRBV5-1	few	TRBJ1-4	TGCGCCAGCAGCTTCATGCAGGCGGGGGAAAAACTGTTTTTT	CASSFMQAGEKLFF
TRBD1	TRBV10-3	NA	TRBJ1-6	TGTGCCATCAGCGGTAGGGACCTAACAGGGGGCAATTCACCCCTCCACTTT	CAISGRDLTGGNSPLHF
TRBD1	TRBV5-1	NA	TRBJ1-2	TGCGCCAGCAGCGAGGGACAGGGGGCAAGAGTGAATGGCTACACCTTC	CASSEGQGARVNGYTF
NA	TRBV20-1	NA	TRBJ1-6	TGCAGTGCGCGCCCCGGTAGTTCACCCCTCCACTTT	CSARPGSSPLHF
NA	TRBV19	few	TRBJ1-5	TGTGCCAGTAGTATTGACAGGTATCAGCCCCAGCATTTT	CASSIDRYQPQHF
NA	TRBV3-1	few	TRBJ2-1	TGTGCCAGCAGCCTCCAATTGGAGCGCTTTTCTTACAATGAGCAGTTCTTC	CASSLQLERFSYNEQFF
NA	TRBV6-5	NA	TRBJ1-1	TGTGCCAGCCAGCTTTTAGGGGACACTGAAGCTTTCTTT	CASQLLGDTEAFF
TRBD1	TRBV7-9	few	TRBJ1-2	TGTGCCAGCAGCTCCGTGGACAGGGGACCCTATGGCTACACCTTC	CASSSVDRGPYGYTF
TRBD2	TRBV20-1	NA	TRBJ2-1	TGCAGTGCTAGAGCGGCTAGCGGGAGTGATGAGCAGTTCTTC	CSARAASGSDEQFF
TRBD1	TRBV9	NA	TRBJ2-1	TGTGCCAGCAGCCCCGGGACAGGGGGGCCTTTTGGTGAGCAGTTCTTC	CASSPGTGGPFGEQFF
NA	TRBV27	few	TRBJ1-1	TGTGCCAGGGACAAACGGCAGGGGAGCACTGAAGCTTTCTTT	CARDKRQGSTEAFF
NA	TRBV2	NA	TRBJ1-5	TGTGCCAGCAGTGAATTTGCCGGCAATAGCAATCAGCCCCAGCATTTT	CASSEFAGNSNQPQHF
TRBD2	TRBV7-9	NA	TRBJ2-3	TGTGCCAGCAGCTTAATAGCGGGGGGGGCATCGCGTACGCAGTATTTT	CASSLIAGGASRTQYF
NA	TRBV18	NA	TRBJ1-1	TGTACCAGCTCACCATTACAGACTTCAAACACTGAAGCTTTCTTT	CTSSPLQTSNTEAFF